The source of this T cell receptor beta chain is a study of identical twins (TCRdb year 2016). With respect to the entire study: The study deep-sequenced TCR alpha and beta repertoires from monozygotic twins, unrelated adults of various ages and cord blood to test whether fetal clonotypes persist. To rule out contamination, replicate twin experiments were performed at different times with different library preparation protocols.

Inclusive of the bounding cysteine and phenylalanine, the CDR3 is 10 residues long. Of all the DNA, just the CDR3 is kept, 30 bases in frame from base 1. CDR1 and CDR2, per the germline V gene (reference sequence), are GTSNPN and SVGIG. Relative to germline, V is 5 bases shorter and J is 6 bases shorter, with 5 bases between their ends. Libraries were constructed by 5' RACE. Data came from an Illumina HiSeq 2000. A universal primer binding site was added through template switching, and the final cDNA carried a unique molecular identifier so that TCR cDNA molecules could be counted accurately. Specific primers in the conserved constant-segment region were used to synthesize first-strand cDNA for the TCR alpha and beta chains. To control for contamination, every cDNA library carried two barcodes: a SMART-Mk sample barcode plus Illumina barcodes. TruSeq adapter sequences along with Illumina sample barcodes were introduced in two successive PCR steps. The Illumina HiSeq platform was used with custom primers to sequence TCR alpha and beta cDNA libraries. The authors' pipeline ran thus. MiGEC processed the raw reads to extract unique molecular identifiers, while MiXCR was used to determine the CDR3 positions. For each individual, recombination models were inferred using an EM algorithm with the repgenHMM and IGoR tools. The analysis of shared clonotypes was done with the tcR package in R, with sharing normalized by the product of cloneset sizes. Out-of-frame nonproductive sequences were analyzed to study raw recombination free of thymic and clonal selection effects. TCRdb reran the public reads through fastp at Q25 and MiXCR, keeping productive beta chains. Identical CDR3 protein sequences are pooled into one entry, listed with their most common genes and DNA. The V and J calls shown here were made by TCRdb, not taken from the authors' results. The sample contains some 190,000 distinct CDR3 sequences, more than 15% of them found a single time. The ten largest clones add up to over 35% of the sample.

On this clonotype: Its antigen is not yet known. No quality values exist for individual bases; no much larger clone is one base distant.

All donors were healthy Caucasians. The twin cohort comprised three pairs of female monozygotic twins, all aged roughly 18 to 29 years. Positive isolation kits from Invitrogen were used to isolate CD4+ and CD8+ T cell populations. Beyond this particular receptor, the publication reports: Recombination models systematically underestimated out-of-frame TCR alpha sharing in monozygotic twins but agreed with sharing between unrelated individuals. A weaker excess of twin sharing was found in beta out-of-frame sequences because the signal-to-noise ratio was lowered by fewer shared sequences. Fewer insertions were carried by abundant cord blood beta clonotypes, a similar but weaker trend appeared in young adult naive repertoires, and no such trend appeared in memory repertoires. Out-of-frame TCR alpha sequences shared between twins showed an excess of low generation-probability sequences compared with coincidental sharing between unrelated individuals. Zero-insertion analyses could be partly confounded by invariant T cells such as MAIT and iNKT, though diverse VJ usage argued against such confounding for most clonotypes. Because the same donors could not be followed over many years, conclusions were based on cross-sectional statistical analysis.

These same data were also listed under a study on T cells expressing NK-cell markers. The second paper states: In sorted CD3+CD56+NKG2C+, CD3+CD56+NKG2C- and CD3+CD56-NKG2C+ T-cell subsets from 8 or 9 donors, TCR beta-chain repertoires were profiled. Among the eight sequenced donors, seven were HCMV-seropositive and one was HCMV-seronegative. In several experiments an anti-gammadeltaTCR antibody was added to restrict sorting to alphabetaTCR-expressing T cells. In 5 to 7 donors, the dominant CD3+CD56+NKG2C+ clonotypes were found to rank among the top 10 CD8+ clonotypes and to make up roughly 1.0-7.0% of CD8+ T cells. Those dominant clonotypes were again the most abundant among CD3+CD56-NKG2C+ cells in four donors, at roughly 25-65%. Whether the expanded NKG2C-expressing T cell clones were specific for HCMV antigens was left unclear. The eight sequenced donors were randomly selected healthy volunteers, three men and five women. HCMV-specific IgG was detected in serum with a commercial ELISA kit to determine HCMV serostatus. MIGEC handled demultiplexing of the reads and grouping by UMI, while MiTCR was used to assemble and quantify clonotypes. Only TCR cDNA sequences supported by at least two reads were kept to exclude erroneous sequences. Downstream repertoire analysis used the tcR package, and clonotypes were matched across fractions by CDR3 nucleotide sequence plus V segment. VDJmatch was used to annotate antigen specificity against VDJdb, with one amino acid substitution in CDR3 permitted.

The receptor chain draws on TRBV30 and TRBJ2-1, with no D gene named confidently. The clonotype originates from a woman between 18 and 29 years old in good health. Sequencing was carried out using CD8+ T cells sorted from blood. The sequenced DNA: TGTGCCTGGGCATCCAATGAGCAGTTCTTC. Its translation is CAWASNEQFF. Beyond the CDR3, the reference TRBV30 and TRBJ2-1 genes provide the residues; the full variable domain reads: SQTIHQWPATLVQPVGSPLSLECTVEGTSNPNLYWYRQAAGRGLQLLFYSVGIGQISSEVPQNLSASRPQDRQFILSSKKLLLSDSGFYLCAWASNEQFFGPGTRLTVL.